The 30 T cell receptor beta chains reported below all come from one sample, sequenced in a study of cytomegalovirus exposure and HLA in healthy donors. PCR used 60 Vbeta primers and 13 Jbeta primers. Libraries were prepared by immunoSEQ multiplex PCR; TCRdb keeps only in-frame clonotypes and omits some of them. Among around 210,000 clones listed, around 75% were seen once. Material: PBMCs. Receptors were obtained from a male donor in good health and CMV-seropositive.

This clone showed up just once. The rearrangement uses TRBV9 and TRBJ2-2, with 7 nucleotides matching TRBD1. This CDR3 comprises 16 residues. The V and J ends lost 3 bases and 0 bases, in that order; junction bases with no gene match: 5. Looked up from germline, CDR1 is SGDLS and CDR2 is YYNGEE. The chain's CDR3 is CASSATGNANTGELFF. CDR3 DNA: TGTGCCAGCAGCGCGACAGGGAACGCGAACACCGGGGAGCTGTTTTTT. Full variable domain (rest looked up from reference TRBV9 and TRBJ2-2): DSGVTQTPKHLITATGQRVTLRCSPRSGDLSVYWYQQSLDQGLQFLIQYYNGEERAKGNILERFSAQQFPDLHSELNLSSLELGDSALYFCASSATGNANTGELFFGEGSRLTVL.

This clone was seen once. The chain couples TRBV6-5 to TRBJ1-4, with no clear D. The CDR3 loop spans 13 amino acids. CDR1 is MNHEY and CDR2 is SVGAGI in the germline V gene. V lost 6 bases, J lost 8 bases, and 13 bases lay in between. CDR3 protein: CASSLKSGEKLFF. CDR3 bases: TGTGCCAGCAGCCTGAAATCGGGGGAAAAACTGTTTTTT.

The CDR3 protein is CASSPRDTAYEQYF. For the CDR3, the DNA is TGCGCCAGCAGCCCCCGGGACACCGCCTACGAGCAGTACTTC. The rearrangement links TRBV4-1 to TRBJ2-7; D perhaps matches TRBD1 (6 bases). Germline V CDR1 and CDR2: MGHRA, YSYEKL. V was pared by 4 bases and J by 2 bases, with 12 bases between. There are 14 residues in the CDR3.

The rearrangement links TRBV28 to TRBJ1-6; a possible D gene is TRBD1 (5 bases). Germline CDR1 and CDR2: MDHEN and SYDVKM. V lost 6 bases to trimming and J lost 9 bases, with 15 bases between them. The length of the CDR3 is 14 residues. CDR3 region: CASRRPGLFSPLHF. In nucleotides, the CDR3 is TGTGCCAGCAGACGACCGGGACTTTTTTCACCCCTCCACTTT.

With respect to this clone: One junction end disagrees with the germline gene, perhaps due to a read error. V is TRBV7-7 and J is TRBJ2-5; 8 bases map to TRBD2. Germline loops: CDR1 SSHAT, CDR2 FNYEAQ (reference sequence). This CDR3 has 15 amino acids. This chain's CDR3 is CASSVGRVLAETQYF. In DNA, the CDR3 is TGTGCTAGCAGCGTCGGGAGGGTCTTGGCCGAGACCCAGTACTTC.

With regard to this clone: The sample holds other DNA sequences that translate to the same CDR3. The CDR3 region has the DNA TGTGCCAGCAGCGTAGGCCTAGCGGGGAACTACGAGCAGTACTTC. Protein product: CASSVGLAGNYEQYF. This chain joins TRBV9 and TRBJ2-7, with 9 bases aligning to TRBD2. There are 15 residues in the CDR3. CDR1 and CDR2 from the germline V gene are SGDLS and YYNGEE. The trim removed 0 bases at V and 3 bases at J, leaving 4 bases unmatched.

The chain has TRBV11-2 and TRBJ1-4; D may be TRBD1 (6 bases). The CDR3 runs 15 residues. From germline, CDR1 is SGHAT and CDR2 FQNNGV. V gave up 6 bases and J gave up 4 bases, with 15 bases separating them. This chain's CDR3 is CASRSRGGLNEKLFF. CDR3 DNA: TGTGCCAGCAGATCCCGCGGGGGCCTTAATGAAAAACTGTTTTTT.

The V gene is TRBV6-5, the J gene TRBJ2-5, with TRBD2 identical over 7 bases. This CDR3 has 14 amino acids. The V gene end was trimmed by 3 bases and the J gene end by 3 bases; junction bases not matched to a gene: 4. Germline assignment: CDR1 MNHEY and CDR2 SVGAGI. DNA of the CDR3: TGTGCCAGCAGTTATCGGGGGGATAAAGAGACCCAGTACTTC. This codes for CASSYRGDKETQYF.

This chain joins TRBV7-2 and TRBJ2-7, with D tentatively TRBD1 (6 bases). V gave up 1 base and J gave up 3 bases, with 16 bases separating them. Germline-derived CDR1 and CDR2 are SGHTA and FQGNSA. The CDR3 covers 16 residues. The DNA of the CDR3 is TGTGCCAGCAGCTTAGTGGGGGCATTTACGAGCTACGAGCAGTACTTC. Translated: CASSLVGAFTSYEQYF.

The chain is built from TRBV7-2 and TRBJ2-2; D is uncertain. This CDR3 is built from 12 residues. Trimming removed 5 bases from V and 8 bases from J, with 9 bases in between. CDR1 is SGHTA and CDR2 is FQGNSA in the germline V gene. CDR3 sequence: CASSPRRGELFF. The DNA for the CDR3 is TGTGCCAGCAGCCCCCGTAGAGGGGAGCTGTTTTTT.

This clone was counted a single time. The CDR3 nucleotides read TGTGCCAGCTCTCAAAGGCAGGTCTCTATGAACACTGAAGCTTTCTTT. Translated, it gives CASSQRQVSMNTEAFF. The rearrangement links TRBV18 to TRBJ1-1; D unclear. Germline V gene data show CDR1 as KGHSH and CDR2 as LQKENI. CDR3 size: 16 residues. V was clipped by 6 bases and J by 0 bases, with 17 bases between them.

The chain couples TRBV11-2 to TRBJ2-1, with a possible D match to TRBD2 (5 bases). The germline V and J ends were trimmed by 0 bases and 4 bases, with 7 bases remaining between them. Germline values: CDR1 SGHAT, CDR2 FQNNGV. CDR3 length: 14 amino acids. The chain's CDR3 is CASSLEPGYNEQFF. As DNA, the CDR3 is TGTGCCAGCAGCTTAGAACCGGGGTACAATGAGCAGTTCTTC. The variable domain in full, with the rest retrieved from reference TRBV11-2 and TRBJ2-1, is EAGVAQSPRYKIIEKRQSVAFWCNPISGHATLYWYQQILGQGPKLLIQFQNNGVVDDSQLPKDRFSAERLKGVDSTLKIQPAKLEDSAVYLCASSLEPGYNEQFFGPGTRLTVL.

Here the CDR3 DNA reads TGTGCCAGCAGTTCGTATACCTACGAGCAGTACTTC. Protein sequence: CASSSYTYEQYF. This rearrangement joins TRBV6-5 to TRBJ2-7; D is ambiguous. Per germline, CDR1 MNHEY and CDR2 SVGAGI. This CDR3 is 12 amino acids long. The germline V and J ends were trimmed by 4 bases and 2 bases, with 6 bases remaining between them.

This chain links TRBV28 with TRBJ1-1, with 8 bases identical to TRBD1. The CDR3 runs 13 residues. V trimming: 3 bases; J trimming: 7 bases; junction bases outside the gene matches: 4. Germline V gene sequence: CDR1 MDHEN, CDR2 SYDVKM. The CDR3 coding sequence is TGTGCCAGCAGTTTCAGGACAGGGCTTGAAGCTTTCTTT. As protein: CASSFRTGLEAFF.

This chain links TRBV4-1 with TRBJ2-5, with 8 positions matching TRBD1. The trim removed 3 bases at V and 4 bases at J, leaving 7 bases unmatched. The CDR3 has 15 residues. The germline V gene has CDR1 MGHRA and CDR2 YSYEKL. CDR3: CASSQNPGGRETQYF. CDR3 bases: TGCGCCAGCAGCCAGAACCCAGGGGGCCGAGAGACCCAGTACTTC.

The CDR3 is CASSDRATATTEAFF. The CDR3 nucleotides are TGTGCCAGCTCCGACAGGGCCACGGCCACCACTGAAGCTTTCTTT. The chain carries TRBV6-5 and TRBJ1-1, with 7 nucleotides matching TRBD1. Germline V gene data show CDR1 as MNHEY and CDR2 as SVGAGI. The V and J ends lost 8 bases and 4 bases, in that order; junction bases with no gene match: 13. The CDR3 is 15 amino acids.

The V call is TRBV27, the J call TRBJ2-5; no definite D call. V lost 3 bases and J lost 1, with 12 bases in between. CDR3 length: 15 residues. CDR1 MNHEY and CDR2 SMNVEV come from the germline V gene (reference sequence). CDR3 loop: CASSFYPPSQETQYF. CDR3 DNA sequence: TGTGCCAGCAGTTTTTACCCACCCAGCCAAGAGACCCAGTACTTC.

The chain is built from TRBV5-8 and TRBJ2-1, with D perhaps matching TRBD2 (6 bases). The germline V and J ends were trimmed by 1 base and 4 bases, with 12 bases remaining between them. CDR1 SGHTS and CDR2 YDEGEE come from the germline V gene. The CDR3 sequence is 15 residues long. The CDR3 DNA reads TGTGCCAGCAGCTTGAACGTGGCGGGGTACAATGAGCAGTTCTTC. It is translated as CASSLNVAGYNEQFF.

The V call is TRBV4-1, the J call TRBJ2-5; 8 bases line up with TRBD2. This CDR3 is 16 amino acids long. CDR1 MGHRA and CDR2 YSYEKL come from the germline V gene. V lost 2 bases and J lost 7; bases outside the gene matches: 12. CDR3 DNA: TGCGCCAGCAGCCAACCCGGGGGATCGGGGGGGCGGACCCAGTACTTC. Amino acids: CASSQPGGSGGRTQYF.

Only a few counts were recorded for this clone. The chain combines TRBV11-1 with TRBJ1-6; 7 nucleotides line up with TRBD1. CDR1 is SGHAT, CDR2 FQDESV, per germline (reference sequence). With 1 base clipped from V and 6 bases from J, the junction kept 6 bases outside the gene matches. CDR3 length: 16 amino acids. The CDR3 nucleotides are TGTGCCAGCAGCTTAGGGCAGGGGACAGCTAATTCACCCCTCCACTTT. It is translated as CASSLGQGTANSPLHF.

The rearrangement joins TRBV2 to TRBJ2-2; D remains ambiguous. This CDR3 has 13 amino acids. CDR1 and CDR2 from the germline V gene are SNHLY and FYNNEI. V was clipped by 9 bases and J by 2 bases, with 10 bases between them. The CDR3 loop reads CASTAYNTGELFF. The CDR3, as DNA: TGTGCCAGTACAGCCTATAACACCGGGGAGCTGTTTTTT. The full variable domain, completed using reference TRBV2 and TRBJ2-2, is EPEVTQTPSHQVTQMGQEVILRCVPISNHLYFYWYRQILGQKVEFLVSFYNNEISEKSEIFDDQFSVERPDGSNFTLKIRSTKLEDSAMYFCASTAYNTGELFFGEGSRLTVL.

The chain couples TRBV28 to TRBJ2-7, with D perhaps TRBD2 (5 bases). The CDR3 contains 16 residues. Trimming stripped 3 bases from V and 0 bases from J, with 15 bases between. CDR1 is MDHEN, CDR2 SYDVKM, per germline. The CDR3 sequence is CASSFPGLGSSYEQYF. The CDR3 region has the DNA TGTGCCAGCAGTTTTCCGGGGTTGGGGAGCTCCTACGAGCAGTACTTC.

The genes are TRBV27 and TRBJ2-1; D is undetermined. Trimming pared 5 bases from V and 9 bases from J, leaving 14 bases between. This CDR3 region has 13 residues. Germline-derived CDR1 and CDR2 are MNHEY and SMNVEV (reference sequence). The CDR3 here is CASSPEGWAEQFF. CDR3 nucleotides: TGTGCCAGCAGTCCCGAAGGTTGGGCTGAGCAGTTCTTC.

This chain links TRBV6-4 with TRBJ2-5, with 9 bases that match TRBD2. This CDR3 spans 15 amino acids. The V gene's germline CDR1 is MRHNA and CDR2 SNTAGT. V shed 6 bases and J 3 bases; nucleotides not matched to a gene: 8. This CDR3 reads CASRSSGRGEETQYF. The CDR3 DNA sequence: TGTGCCAGCAGAAGTAGCGGGAGAGGTGAAGAGACCCAGTACTTC.

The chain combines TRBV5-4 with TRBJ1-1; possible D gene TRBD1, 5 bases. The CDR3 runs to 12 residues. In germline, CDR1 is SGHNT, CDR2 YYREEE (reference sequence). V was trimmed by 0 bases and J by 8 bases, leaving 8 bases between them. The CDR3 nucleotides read TGTGCCAGCAGCTTGGCAGGGAAAGAAGCTTTCTTT. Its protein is CASSLAGKEAFF. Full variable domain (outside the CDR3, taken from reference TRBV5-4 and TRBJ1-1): ETGVTQSPTHLIKTRGQQVTLRCSSQSGHNTVSWYQQALGQGPQFIFQYYREEENGRGNFPPRFSGLQFPNYSSELNVNALELDDSALYLCASSLAGKEAFFGQGTRLTVV.

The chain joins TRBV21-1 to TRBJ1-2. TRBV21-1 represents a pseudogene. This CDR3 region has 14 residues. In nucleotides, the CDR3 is TGTGCCAGCAGCAAACCGGGGGGTTTCTATGGCTACACCTTC. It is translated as CASSKPGGFYGYTF.

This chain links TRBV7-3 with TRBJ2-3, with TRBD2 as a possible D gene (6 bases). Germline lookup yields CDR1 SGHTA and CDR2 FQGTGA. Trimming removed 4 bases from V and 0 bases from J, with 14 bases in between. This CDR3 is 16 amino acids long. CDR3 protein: CASSSLSGASTDTQYF. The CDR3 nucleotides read TGTGCCAGCAGCTCCCTTAGCGGAGCTAGCACAGATACGCAGTATTTT.

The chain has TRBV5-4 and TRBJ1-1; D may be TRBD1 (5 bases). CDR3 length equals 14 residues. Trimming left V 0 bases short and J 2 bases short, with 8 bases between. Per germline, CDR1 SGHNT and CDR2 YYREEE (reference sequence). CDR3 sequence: CASSLGGANTEAFF. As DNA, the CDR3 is TGTGCCAGCAGCTTGGGCGGGGCTAACACTGAAGCTTTCTTT.

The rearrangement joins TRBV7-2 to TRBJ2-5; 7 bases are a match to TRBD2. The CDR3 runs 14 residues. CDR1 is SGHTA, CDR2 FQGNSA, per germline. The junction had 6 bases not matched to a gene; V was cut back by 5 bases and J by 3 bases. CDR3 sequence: CASSTASGKETQYF. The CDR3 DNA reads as TGTGCCAGCAGCACCGCTAGCGGTAAAGAGACCCAGTACTTC.

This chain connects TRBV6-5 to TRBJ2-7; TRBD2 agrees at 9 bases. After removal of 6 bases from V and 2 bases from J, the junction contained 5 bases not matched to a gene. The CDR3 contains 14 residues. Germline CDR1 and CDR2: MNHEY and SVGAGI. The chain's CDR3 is CASRYSGGTYEQYF. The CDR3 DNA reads TGTGCCAGCAGATATAGCGGGGGAACCTACGAGCAGTACTTC.